This entry features one T cell receptor (beta chain) sequence. This record comes from a study of blood T cell repertoires in COVID-19. Turning to the study itself: Samples of COVID-19 (acute and convalescent) were obtained from the United States, Italy and Spain. PBMCs, B-cell-depleted T cells, or T cells were the source of the cDNA or gDNA that made up the material.

Source study methods: Counts of nucleated cells, estimated from reference gene primer amplification, were obtained. This table comes from immunoSEQ multiplex PCR, and its TCRdb copy is limited to in-frame clones, with some not included. That table is the source of V, J and clone size, and D and trimming were worked out from the DNA. The table shows over 45,000 clones, with 70% to 90% occurring only once. This sequence originates from a woman aged 80 or over with acute or convalescent COVID-19. The specimen was peripheral blood.

The CDR3: CAISESIGTIPPTGYTF. In DNA, the CDR3 is TGTGCCATCAGTGAGTCGATAGGGACAATTCCCCCCACTGGCTACACCTTC. The chain carries TRBV10-3 and TRBJ1-2, with D possibly being TRBD1 (6 bases). CDR3 length: 17 amino acids. Germline V lookup: CDR1 ENHRY, CDR2 SYGVKD. V lost 0 bases and J lost 7, with 21 bases in between.